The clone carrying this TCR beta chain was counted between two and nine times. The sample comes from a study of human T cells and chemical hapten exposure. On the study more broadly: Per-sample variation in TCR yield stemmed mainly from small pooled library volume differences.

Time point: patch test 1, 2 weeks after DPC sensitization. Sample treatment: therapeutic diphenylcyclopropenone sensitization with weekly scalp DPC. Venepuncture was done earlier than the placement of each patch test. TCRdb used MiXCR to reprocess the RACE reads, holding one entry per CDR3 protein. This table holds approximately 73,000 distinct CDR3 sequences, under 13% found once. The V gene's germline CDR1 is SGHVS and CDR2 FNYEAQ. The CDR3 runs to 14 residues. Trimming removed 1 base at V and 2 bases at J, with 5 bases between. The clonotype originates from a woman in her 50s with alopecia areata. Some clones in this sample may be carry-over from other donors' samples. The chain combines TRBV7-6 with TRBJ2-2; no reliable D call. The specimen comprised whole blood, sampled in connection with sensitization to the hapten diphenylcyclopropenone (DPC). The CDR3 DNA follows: TGTGCCAGCAGCTTAGGAACTAACACCGGGGAGCTGTTTTTT. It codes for CASSLGTNTGELFF.